What follows are 3 T cell receptor beta chains derived from one specimen sequenced in a study of OX40 agonist ivuxolimab in advanced cancers. Profiling relied on immunoSEQ multiplex PCR, and the TCRdb table lists in-frame clones only, not all of them. The profile shows approximately 23,000 clones, roughly 90% of them singletons. Sequenced here: CD4+ or CD8+ T cells sorted from blood, sampled in a trial of the OX40 agonist ivuxolimab. Receptors originate from an adult with an advanced solid tumor such as melanoma, head and neck, liver or kidney cancer.

This clone was observed a few times. This chain uses TRBV27 with TRBJ1-5; TRBD1 might be the D (5 bases). The V gene lost 6 bases and the J gene lost 7 bases, with 13 bases spanning the gap. Germline V lookup: CDR1 MNHEY, CDR2 SMNVEV (reference sequence). The CDR3 runs 13 residues. The CDR3 loop is CASRMGRQQPQHF. In DNA, the CDR3 is TGTGCCAGCAGGATGGGACGGCAACAGCCCCAGCATTTT.

The rearrangement uses TRBV6-5 and TRBJ1-6; D uncertain. CDR3 size: 13 residues. V shed 6 bases and J shed 7 bases, with 10 bases lying between them. Germline V CDR1 and CDR2: MNHEY, SVGAGI. The CDR3 bases are TGTGCCAGCAGCCCCCACCCCAATTCACCCCTCCACTTT. Translation: CASSPHPNSPLHF.

The V call is TRBV4-1, the J call TRBJ2-5; possibly TRBD2 for D (5 bases). This CDR3 region has 15 residues. Germline V gene sequence: CDR1 MGHRA, CDR2 YSYEKL. V dropped 1 base and J dropped 1 base, with 10 bases sitting between them. The CDR3: CASSQGSLAQETQYF. In nucleotides, the CDR3 is TGCGCCAGCAGCCAAGGGAGTCTAGCCCAAGAGACCCAGTACTTC.